The source of this T cell receptor beta chain is a study of CD8 T cells in ankylosing spondylitis. General study results and limits: In peripheral blood, disease-linked CD8+ clones occurred at relatively low frequencies.

A single record per CDR3 protein comes from TCRdb applying MiXCR to the 5' RACE reads. The sample contains around 300,000 distinct CDR3 sequences, about 15% of which appear only once. Germline CDR1 SGHRS, CDR2 YFSETQ. V lost 4 bases to trimming and J lost 9 bases, with 20 bases between them. The CDR3 covers 15 residues. Of note for this clonotype: Its antigen remains unknown.

Input material: blood, either unsorted or a sorted T cell fraction (not recorded which). This rearrangement joins TRBV5-1 to TRBJ2-1; D is possibly TRBD2 (6 bases). The TCR comes from a male donor with ankylosing spondylitis or in good health (not recorded which). The CDR3 spells CASSHGTAVASEQFF. The CDR3 nucleotides read TGCGCCAGCAGCCACGGGACTGCCGTCGCTTCTGAGCAGTTCTTC. Together with reference TRBV5-1 and TRBJ2-1, the CDR3 gives the full variable domain: KAGVTQTPRYLIKTRGQQVTLSCSPISGHRSVSWYQQTPGQGLQFLFEYFSETQRNKGNFPGRFSGRQFSNSRSEMNVSTLELGDSALYLCASSHGTAVASEQFFGPGTRLTVL.